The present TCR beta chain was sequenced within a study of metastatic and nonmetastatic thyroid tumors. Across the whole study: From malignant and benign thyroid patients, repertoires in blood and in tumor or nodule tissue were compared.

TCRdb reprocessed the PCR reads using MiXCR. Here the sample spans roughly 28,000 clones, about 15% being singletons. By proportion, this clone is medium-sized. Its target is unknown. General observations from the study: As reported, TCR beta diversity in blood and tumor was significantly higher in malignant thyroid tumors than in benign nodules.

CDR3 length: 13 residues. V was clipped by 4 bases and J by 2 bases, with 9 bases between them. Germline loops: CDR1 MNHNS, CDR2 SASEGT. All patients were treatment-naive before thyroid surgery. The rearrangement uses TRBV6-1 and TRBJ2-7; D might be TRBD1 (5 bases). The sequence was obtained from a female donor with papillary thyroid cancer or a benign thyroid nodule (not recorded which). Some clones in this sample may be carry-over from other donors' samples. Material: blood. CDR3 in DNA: TGTGCCAGCAGTGGAACAGGCACCTACGAGCAGTACTTC. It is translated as CASSGTGTYEQYF.